The present entry profiles one TCR beta chain with its context. This sample was taken from a study of identical twins. A template switching step contributed a universal primer site, while unique molecular identifiers were present in the cDNA. From the 5' RACE reads, TCRdb called clonotypes with MiXCR, one entry per CDR3 protein. Of approximately 500,000 distinct CDR3 sequences listed, less than 25% are singletons. Germline CDR1 and CDR2: SGHTA and FQGNSA. This CDR3 comprises 15 residues. V was clipped by 5 bases and J by 2 bases; unmatched bases: 4. These sequences were also reported in another study, on T cells expressing NK-cell markers.

The sample consisted of CD4+ T cells sorted from blood. This TCR came from a young woman in good health. The rearrangement joins TRBV7-2 to TRBJ2-5; TRBD2 aligns across 11 bases. CDR3 sequence reads: CASSRGTSGQETQYF. CDR3 DNA: TGTGCCAGCAGCCGGGGGACTAGCGGACAAGAGACCCAGTACTTC.